One and the same sample provided the 15 T cell receptor beta chains below, sequenced in a study of memory B cells and T cells in multiple sclerosis. After stimulus-free culture, autoproliferating CFSE-dim and non-proliferating CFSE-high T cells were sequenced separately. Replicate wells were pooled after less than eight days of stimulus-free culture of 5x10^7 CFSE-labeled PBMCs. Antigens for these TCRs are unknown. Produced via immunoSEQ multiplex PCR; TCRdb's table is partial and in-frame only. The profile shows approximately 30,000 clones, about 82% of them singletons. What was sequenced was PBMCs from blood kept in culture. All receptors derive from a human donor with multiple sclerosis.

About this clone itself: The sample holds other DNA sequences that translate to the same CDR3. The rearrangement joins TRBV11-2 to TRBJ2-2, with D perhaps TRBD2 (6 bases). Germline V lookup: CDR1 SGHAT, CDR2 FQNNGV. This CDR3 is built from 14 residues. Between the trimmed V and J ends, which lost 4 bases and 9 bases, there was a span of 15 bases. CDR3 amino acids: CASSSVGGARELFF. The CDR3, as DNA: TGTGCCAGCAGCTCCGTGGGCGGGGCAAGGGAGCTGTTTTTT.

The chain carries TRBV5-1 and TRBJ2-3; TRBD2 matches 10 bases. The germline CDR1 and CDR2 sequences are SGHRS and YFSETQ. CDR3 length: 16 residues. The junction had 7 bases not matched to a gene; V was cut back by 4 bases and J by 2 bases. For the CDR3, the DNA is TGCGCCAGCAGCGGGCCTAGCGGGGGATTCACAGATACGCAGTATTTT. Translation gives CASSGPSGGFTDTQYF.

This chain's CDR3 is CASSPRQGEEKLFF. The CDR3 coding sequence is TGTGCCAGCTCACCCCGACAGGGGGAGGAAAAACTGTTTTTT. The chain uses TRBV18 and TRBJ1-4; 9 bases fit TRBD1. The CDR3 loop spans 14 amino acids. The V gene end was trimmed by 3 bases and the J gene end by 8 bases; junction bases not matched to a gene: 4. Germline-derived CDR1 and CDR2 are KGHSH and LQKENI.

This rearrangement joins TRBV28 to TRBJ2-5; 9 nucleotides agree with TRBD1. This CDR3 is 14 amino acids long. The trim removed 6 bases at V and 9 bases at J, leaving 11 bases unmatched. Looked up from germline, CDR1 is MDHEN and CDR2 is SYDVKM. The chain's CDR3 is CASSGGQGNWAQYF. CDR3 nucleotides: TGTGCCAGCAGCGGGGGACAGGGCAATTGGGCCCAGTACTTC.

The V gene is TRBV6-4, the J gene TRBJ2-1; the D call may be TRBD1 or TRBD2 (5 bases each). Germline V gene sequence: CDR1 MRHNA, CDR2 SNTAGT. The ends were cut back, 1 base at V and 3 bases at J, with 22 bases in the middle. The CDR3 runs 19 residues. The CDR3 sequence: CASSDYPGTRRTIYNEQFF. CDR3 in DNA: TGTGCCAGCAGTGACTACCCGGGGACCCGACGCACCATCTACAATGAGCAGTTCTTC.

This clone was counted once. The chain carries TRBV19 and TRBJ2-3; possible D gene TRBD2, 5 bases. Germline lookup yields CDR1 LNHDA and CDR2 SQIVND (reference sequence). CDR3 length equals 13 residues. The V end lost 4 bases, the J end lost 3 bases, and 8 bases lay between the germline ends. This CDR3 reads CASSNRGTDTQYF. The CDR3 coding sequence is TGTGCCAGTAGTAACAGAGGGACAGATACGCAGTATTTT.

The J gene is TRBJ2-2, the V gene TRBV5-1; D assignment may be TRBD1 or TRBD2 (5 bases each). V was trimmed by 4 bases and J by 2 bases, leaving 21 bases between them. Per germline, CDR1 SGHRS and CDR2 YFSETQ. This CDR3 has 18 amino acids. This CDR3 reads CASSPPFHGTSNTGELFF. For the CDR3, the DNA is TGCGCCAGCAGCCCGCCTTTCCACGGGACCAGCAACACCGGGGAGCTGTTTTTT.

J is TRBJ2-7 and V is TRBV7-3; 8 positions agree with TRBD2. This CDR3 comprises 13 residues. V lost 3 bases to trimming and J lost 3 bases; unmatched junction nucleotides: 1. From germline, CDR1 is SGHTA and CDR2 FQGTGA. The CDR3 here is CASSLGLGYEQYF. CDR3 DNA: TGTGCCAGCAGCTTGGGACTAGGCTACGAGCAGTACTTC. Full variable domain (rest looked up from reference TRBV7-3 and TRBJ2-7): GAGVSQTPSNKVTEKGKYVELRCDPISGHTALYWYRQSLGQGPEFLIYFQGTGAADDSGLPNDRFFAVRPEGSVSTLKIQRTERGDSAVYLCASSLGLGYEQYFGPGTRLTVT.

The chain couples TRBV5-1 to TRBJ2-1; 7 bases are a match to TRBD1. This CDR3 spans 15 amino acids. CDR1 is SGHRS, CDR2 YFSETQ, per germline. V dropped 0 bases and J dropped 2; count of bases not matched to a gene: 2. The CDR3 loop reads CASSLAGTAYNEQFF. The CDR3 region has the DNA TGCGCCAGCAGCTTGGCCGGGACAGCCTACAATGAGCAGTTCTTC.

The J gene is TRBJ2-1, the V gene TRBV7-3; 12 bases are a match to TRBD2. Germline V lookup: CDR1 SGHTA, CDR2 FQGTGA. This CDR3 is built from 14 residues. Losses at the gene ends were 5 bases for V and 8 bases for J; bases not matched to a gene: 4. CDR3 in amino acids: CASSKLAGGYEQFF. The CDR3 nucleotides read TGTGCCAGCAGCAAGCTAGCGGGAGGGTATGAGCAGTTCTTC.

The V gene is TRBV6-1, the J gene TRBJ1-2; the match to TRBD1 covers 7 bases. The V and J ends lost 5 bases and 4 bases, in that order; junction bases with no gene match: 4. Germline assignment: CDR1 MNHNS and CDR2 SASEGT. The CDR3 runs 13 residues. The CDR3: CASSLDRSYGYTF. CDR3 bases: TGTGCCAGCAGTCTGGACAGGAGCTATGGCTACACCTTC.

The V call is TRBV5-1, the J call TRBJ2-1; TRBD2 matches 10 bases. Unmatched junction bases numbered 7, after V lost 3 bases and J lost 7 bases. Per germline, CDR1 SGHRS and CDR2 YFSETQ. The CDR3 consists of 15 residues. The CDR3 coding sequence is TGCGCCAGCAGCTCGAGCGGGGGGGCCGGGAATGAGCAGTTCTTC. It is translated as CASSSSGGAGNEQFF.

This clone was detected a few times. The rearrangement links TRBV7-9 to TRBJ1-1, with a weak D call TRBD1 (5 bases). The length of the CDR3 is 12 residues. Germline values: CDR1 SEHNR, CDR2 FQNEAQ (reference sequence). V lost 5 bases to trimming and J lost 10 bases, with 14 bases between them. The CDR3 region is CASSDSGLRAFF. The CDR3 DNA follows: TGTGCCAGCAGCGATTCAGGGTTAAGAGCTTTCTTT.

The chain has TRBV2 and TRBJ2-3; 13 positions agree with TRBD2. The V and J ends lost 2 bases and 8 bases, in that order; junction bases with no gene match: 10. Germline values: CDR1 SNHLY, CDR2 FYNNEI. The CDR3 consists of 17 residues. CDR3 region: CASSELIGTSGTSTQYF. The CDR3 region has the DNA TGTGCCAGCAGTGAATTAATAGGGACTAGCGGGACTAGTACGCAGTATTTT.

The chain couples TRBV4-1 to TRBJ2-5, with no clear D. V was clipped by 1 base and J by 5 bases, with 11 bases between them. The CDR3 covers 14 residues. Germline CDR1 is MGHRA and CDR2 is YSYEKL. The CDR3 bases are TGCGCCAGCAGCCAAGGATTCGGAGCGGAGACCCAGTACTTC. It yields the protein CASSQGFGAETQYF.